This T cell receptor (beta chain) emerged from a study of blood T cell repertoires in COVID-19. Turning to the study itself: There were acute and convalescent COVID-19 samples, and they came from the United States, Italy and Spain. The cDNA or gDNA used as material had been derived from T cells, B-cell-depleted T cells, or PBMCs.

Original data processing: Counts of nucleated cells, estimated from reference gene primer amplification, were obtained. The protocol was immunoSEQ multiplex PCR, while the TCRdb copy is restricted to in-frame clones and leaves out a portion. The DNA gave D and trimming, while V, J and clone size come from that table. The table lists around 200,000 clones, 70% to 90% of them singletons. In germline, CDR1 is SGHTA, CDR2 FQGNSA. The ends were cut back, 5 bases at V and 5 bases at J, with 15 bases in the middle. CDR3 length: 14 residues. The sample was peripheral blood. The chain is built from TRBV7-2 and TRBJ1-2, with D unresolved. The receptor was isolated from a man aged 35-49 years with active or convalescent COVID-19. CDR3 bases: TGTGCCAGCAGCCCCACTCTAAACTCATATGGCTACACCTTC. It specifies CASSPTLNSYGYTF.